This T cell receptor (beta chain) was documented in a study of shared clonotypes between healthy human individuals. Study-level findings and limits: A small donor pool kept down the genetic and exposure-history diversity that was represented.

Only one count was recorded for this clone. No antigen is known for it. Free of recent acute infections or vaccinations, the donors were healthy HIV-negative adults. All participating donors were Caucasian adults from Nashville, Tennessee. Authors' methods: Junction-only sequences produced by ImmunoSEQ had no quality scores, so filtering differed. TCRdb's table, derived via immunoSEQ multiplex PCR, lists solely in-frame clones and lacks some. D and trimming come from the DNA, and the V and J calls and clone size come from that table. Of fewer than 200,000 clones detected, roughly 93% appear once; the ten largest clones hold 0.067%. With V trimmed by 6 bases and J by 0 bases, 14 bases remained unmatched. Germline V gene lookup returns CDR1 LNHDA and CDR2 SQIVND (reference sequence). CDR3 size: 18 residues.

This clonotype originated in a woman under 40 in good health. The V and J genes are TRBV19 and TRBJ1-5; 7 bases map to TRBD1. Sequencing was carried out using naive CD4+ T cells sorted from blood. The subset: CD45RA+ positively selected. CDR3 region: CASRDPWTGGYSNQPQHF. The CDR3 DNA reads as TGTGCCAGTAGAGACCCTTGGACAGGTGGCTATAGCAATCAGCCCCAGCATTTT.